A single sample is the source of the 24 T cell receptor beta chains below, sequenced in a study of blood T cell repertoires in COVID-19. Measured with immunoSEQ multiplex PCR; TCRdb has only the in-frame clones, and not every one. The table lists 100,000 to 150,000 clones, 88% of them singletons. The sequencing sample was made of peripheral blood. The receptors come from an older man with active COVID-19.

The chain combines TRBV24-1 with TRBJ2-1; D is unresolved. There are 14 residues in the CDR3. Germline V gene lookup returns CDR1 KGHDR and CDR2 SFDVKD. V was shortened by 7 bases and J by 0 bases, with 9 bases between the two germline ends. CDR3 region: CATSGASSYNEQFF. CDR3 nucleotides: TGTGCCACCAGCGGAGCTAGCTCCTACAATGAGCAGTTCTTC.

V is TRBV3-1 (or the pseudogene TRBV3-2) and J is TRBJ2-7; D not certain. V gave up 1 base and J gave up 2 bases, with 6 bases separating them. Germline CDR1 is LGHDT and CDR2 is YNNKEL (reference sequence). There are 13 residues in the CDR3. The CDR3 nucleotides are TGTGCCAGCAGCCAAGTAGTAACCTACGAGCAGTACTTC. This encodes CASSQVVTYEQYF.

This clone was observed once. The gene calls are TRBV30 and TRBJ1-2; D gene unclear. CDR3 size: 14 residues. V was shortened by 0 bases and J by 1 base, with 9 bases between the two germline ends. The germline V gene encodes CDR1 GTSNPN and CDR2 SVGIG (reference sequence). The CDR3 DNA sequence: TGTGCCTGGAGTGTACTCCTTGGTAACTATGGCTACACCTTC. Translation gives CAWSVLLGNYGYTF.

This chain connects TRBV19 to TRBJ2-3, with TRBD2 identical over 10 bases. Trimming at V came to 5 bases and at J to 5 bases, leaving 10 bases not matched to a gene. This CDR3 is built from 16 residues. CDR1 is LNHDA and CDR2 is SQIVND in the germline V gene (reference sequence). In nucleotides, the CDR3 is TGTGCCAGTAGTTGGCTAGCGGGAGCACCCCAAGATACGCAGTATTTT. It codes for CASSWLAGAPQDTQYF.

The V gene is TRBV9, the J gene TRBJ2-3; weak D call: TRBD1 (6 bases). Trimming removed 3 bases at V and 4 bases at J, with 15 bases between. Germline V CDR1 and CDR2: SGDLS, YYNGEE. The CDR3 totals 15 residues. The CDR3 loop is CASSAEGGQADTQYF. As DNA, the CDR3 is TGTGCCAGCAGCGCCGAAGGGGGTCAGGCAGATACGCAGTATTTT.

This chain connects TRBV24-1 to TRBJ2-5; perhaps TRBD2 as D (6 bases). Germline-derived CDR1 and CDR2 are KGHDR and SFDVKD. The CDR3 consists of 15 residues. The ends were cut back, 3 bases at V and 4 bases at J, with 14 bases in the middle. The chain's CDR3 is CATSDPGTGGETQYF. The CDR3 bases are TGTGCCACCAGTGATCCTGGGACTGGGGGAGAGACCCAGTACTTC.

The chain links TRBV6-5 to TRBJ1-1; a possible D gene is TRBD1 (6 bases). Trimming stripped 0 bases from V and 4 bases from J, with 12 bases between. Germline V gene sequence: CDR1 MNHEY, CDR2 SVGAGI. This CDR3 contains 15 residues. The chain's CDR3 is CASSYSQGGSTEAFF. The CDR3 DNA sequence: TGTGCCAGCAGTTACTCACAGGGTGGTTCCACTGAAGCTTTCTTT.

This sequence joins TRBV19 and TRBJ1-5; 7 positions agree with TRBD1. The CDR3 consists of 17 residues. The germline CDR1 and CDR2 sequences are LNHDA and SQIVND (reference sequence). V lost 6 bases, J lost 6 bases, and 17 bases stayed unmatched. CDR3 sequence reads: CASRTEKTGTVSQPQHF. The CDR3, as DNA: TGTGCCAGTAGGACCGAGAAGACAGGGACGGTAAGTCAGCCCCAGCATTTT.

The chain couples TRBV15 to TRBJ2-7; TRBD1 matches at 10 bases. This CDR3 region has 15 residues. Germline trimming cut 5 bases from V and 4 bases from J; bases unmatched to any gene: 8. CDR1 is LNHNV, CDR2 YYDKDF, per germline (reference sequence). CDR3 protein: CATSSPGQGQYEQYF. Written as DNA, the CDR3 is TGTGCCACCAGCTCCCCGGGACAGGGGCAATACGAGCAGTACTTC.

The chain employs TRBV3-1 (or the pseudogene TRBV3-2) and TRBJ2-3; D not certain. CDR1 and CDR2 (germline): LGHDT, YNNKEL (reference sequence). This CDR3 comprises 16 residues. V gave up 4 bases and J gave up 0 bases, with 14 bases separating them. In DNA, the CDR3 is TGTGCCAGCAGCCGGGTCAGGCCCTCTAGCACAGATACGCAGTATTTT. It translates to CASSRVRPSSTDTQYF.

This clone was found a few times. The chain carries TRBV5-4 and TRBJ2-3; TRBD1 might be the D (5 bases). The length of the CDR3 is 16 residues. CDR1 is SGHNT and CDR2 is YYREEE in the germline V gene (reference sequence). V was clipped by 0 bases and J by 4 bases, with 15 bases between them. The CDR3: CASSLGWTLIPDTQYF. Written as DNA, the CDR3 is TGTGCCAGCAGCTTGGGGTGGACACTTATACCAGATACGCAGTATTTT.

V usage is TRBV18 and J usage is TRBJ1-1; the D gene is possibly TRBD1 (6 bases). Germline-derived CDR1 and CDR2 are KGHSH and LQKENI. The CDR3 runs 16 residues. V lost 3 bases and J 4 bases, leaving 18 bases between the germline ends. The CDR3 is CASSPGTPEDATEAFF. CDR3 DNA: TGTGCCAGCTCACCTGGGACACCCGAGGATGCCACTGAAGCTTTCTTT.

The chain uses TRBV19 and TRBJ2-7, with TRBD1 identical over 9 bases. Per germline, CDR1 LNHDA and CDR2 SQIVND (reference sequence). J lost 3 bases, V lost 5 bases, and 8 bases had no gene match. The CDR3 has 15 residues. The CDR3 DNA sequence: TGTGCCAGTAGTGGAGGGACAGGGCTCAGCTACGAGCAGTACTTC. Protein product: CASSGGTGLSYEQYF.

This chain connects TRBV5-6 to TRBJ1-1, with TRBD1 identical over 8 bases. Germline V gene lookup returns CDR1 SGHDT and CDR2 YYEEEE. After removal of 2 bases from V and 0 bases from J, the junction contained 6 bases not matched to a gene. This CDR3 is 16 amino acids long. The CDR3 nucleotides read TGTGCCAGCAGCTTTCGACAGGGGCCCATGAACACTGAAGCTTTCTTT. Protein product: CASSFRQGPMNTEAFF.

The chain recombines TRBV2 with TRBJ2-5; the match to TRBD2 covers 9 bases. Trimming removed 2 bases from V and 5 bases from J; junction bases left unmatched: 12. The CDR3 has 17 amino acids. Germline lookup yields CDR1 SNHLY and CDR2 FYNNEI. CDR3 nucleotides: TGTGCCAGCAGTGAACAGGTAGCGGGAGTAATAAGGGAGACCCAGTACTTC. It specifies CASSEQVAGVIRETQYF.

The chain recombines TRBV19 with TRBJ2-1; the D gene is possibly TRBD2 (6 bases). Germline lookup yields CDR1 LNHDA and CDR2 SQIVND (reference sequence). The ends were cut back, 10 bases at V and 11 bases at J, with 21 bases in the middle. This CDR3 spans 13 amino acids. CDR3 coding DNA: TGTGCCACTACCGAGGCCCCGGGGGAGAAGCAGTTCTTC. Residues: CATTEAPGEKQFF.

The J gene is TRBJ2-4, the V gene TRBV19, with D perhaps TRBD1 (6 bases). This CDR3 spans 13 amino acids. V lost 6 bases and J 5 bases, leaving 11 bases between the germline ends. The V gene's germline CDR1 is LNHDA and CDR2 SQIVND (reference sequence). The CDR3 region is CASSLTGQNIQYF. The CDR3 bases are TGTGCCAGTAGCTTGACAGGTCAAAACATTCAGTACTTC.

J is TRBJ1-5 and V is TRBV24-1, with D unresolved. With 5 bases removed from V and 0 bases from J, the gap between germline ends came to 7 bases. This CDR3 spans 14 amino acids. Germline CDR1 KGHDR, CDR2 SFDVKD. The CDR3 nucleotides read TGTGCCACCAGTGGTTTTAATAGCAATCAGCCCCAGCATTTT. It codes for CATSGFNSNQPQHF.

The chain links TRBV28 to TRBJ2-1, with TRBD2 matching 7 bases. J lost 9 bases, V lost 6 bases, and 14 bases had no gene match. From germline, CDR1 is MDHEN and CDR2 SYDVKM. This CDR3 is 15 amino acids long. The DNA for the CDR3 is TGTGCCAGCAGCCCGGGACTATCGGGGTGGAGTGAGCAGTTCTTC. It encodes CASSPGLSGWSEQFF.

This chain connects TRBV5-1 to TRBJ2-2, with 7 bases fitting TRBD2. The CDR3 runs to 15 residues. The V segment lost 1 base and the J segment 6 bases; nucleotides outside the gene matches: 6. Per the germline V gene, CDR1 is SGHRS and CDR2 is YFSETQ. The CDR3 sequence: CASSLSSGSPGELFF. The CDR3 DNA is TGCGCCAGCAGCTTGTCTAGCGGATCACCCGGGGAGCTGTTTTTT. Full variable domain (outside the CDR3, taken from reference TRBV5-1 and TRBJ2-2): KAGVTQTPRYLIKTRGQQVTLSCSPISGHRSVSWYQQTPGQGLQFLFEYFSETQRNKGNFPGRFSGRQFSNSRSEMNVSTLELGDSALYLCASSLSSGSPGELFFGEGSRLTVL.

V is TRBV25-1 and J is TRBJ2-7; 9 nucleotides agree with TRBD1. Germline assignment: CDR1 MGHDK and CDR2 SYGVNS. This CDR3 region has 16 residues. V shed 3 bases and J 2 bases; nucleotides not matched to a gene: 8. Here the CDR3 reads CASSEAGTGRPYEQYF. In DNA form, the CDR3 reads TGTGCCAGCAGTGAGGCGGGGACAGGGAGGCCCTACGAGCAGTACTTC.

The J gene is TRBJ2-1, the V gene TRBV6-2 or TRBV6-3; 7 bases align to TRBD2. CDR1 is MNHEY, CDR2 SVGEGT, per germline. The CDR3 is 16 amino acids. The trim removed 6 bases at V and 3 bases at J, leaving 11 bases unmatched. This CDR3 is CASSPWVGGNYNEQFF. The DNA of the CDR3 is TGTGCCAGCAGCCCCTGGGTGGGAGGGAACTACAATGAGCAGTTCTTC.

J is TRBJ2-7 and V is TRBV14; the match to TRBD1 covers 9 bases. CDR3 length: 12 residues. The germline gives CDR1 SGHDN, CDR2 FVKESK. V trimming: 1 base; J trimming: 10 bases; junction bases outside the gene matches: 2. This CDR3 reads CASSQGTGEQYF. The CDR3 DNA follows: TGTGCCAGCAGCCAAGGGACAGGGGAACAGTACTTC.

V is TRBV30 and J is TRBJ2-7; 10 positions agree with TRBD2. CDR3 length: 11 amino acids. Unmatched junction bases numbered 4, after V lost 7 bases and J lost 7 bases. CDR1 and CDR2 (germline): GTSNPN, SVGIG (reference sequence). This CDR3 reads CASGAGGEQYF. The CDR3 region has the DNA TGTGCCTCCGGAGCGGGGGGGGAGCAGTACTTC.